This TCR beta chain was sequenced for a study of cytomegalovirus exposure and HLA in healthy donors. Overall study findings and caveats: Analysis was performed later, and it showed HLA-associated TCR beta chains to be more clonally expanded than equally common others. The study labeled approximately 150 TCR beta chains cytomegalovirus-associated.

V was clipped by 0 bases and J by 8 bases; unmatched bases: 4. The CDR3 length is 15 residues. Germline CDR1 and CDR2: SGHRS and YFSETQ. In the case of this clone: Its antigen is as yet unknown.

The PCR was carried out with 60 Vbeta primers and 13 Jbeta primers. Using immunoSEQ multiplex PCR, the repertoire was profiled, and TCRdb retains in-frame clones only, with some absent. The repertoire holds 95,000 to 100,000 clones, more than 75% seen once, with 6.5% to 8.5% in the top ten. The genes are TRBV5-1 and TRBJ1-6, with 8 bases identical to TRBD1. Sequences were obtained from PBMCs. The sequence derives from a human donor in good health. In DNA, the CDR3 is TGCGCCAGCAGCTTGGAAACAGGGGGACATTCACCCCTCCACTTT. Translated, it gives CASSLETGGHSPLHF.